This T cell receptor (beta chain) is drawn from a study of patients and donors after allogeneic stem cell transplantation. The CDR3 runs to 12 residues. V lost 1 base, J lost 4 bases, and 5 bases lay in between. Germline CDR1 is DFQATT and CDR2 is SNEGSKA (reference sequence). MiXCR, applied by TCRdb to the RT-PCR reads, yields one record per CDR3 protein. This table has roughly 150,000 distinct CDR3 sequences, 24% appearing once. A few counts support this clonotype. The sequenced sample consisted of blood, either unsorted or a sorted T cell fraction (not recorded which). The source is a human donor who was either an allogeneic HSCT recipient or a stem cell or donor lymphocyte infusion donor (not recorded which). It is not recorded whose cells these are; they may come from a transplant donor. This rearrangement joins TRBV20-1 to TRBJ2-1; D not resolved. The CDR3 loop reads CSARVNYNEQFF. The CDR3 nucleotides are TGCAGTGCTAGAGTGAATTACAATGAGCAGTTCTTC.